The rows below give T cell receptor beta chains drawn from one sample of a study of blood T cell repertoires in COVID-19. Some clones are missing from TCRdb's copy, which holds only in-frame ones; the method was immunoSEQ multiplex PCR. The sample lists tens of thousands of clones; 70% to 90% were seen once. Material for sequencing was peripheral blood. Every receptor here comes from a man in his 70s with acute or convalescent COVID-19. Each CDR3 is given with its conserved first and last residue. A D gene is named only where the DNA matches it firmly. Expanded clones are given a class, and other clones once, few, many or no size at all.

. . TRBJ2-3 TRBV9 TGTGCCAGCAGCGTGGCTGCTACGCAGTATTTT CASSVAATQYF
. TRBD1 TRBJ2-7 TRBV3-1/TRBV3-2 TGTGCCAGCAGCCCCCCCCGGACAGGGCAGTGGGACGAGCAGTACTTC CASSPPRTGQWDEQYF
once TRBD1 TRBJ2-3 TRBV5-1 TGCGCCAGCAGCGGGGACAGCCACACAGATACGCAGTATTTT CASSGDSHTDTQYF
few TRBD2 TRBJ2-1 TRBV4-2 TGTGCCAGCAGCCAAACTAGCGGGGGATTCAGGTTCTTC CASSQTSGGFRFF
. TRBD2 TRBJ2-3 TRBV2 TGTGCCAGCAGGTTACTAGCGAGCACAGATACGCAGTATTTT CASRLLASTDTQYF
. . TRBJ2-2 TRBV2 TGTGCCAGCGGGGGGGACACCAGGCTTCGGCTGTTTTTT CASGGDTRLRLFF
. . TRBJ1-5 TRBV28 TGTGCCAGCAGTGGGGGATTCGGGGGGGAGAGGAAGAAGCCCCAGCATTTT CASSGGFGGERKKPQHF
. . TRBJ1-1 TRBV5-1 TGCGCCAGCAGCTTGTTCCTAGGGCCAGGGGACACTGAAGCTTTCTTT CASSLFLGPGDTEAFF
. . TRBJ2-7 TRBV18 TGTGCCAGCTCACCACTTTTGTATCAGGCCTCCTACGAGCAGTACTTC CASSPLLYQASYEQYF
. . TRBJ2-7 TRBV18 TGTGCCAGCTCACCACGACGGGGGGCAGGGGACGAGCAGTACTTC CASSPRRGAGDEQYF
. . TRBJ2-7 TRBV18 TGTGCCAGCTCACCCGCGGCGGGGTCCTACGAGCAGTACTTC CASSPAAGSYEQYF
. . TRBJ2-5 TRBV3-1/TRBV3-2 TGTGCCAGCAGCCAAGATGGAGCAGGGTTGTCGGCCCAGTACTTC CASSQDGAGLSAQYF
. TRBD1 TRBJ1-3 TRBV12-5 TGTGCTAGTGGTTTGTACAGGGGGTATGGAAACACCATATATTTT CASGLYRGYGNTIYF
few TRBD1 TRBJ1-2 TRBV5-6 TGTGCCAGCAGCCCTGATTCGACAGGGCGGTATGGCTACACCTTC CASSPDSTGRYGYTF
. . TRBJ2-3 TRBV2 TGTGCCAGCAGAATAGTATCTAGCACAGATACGCAGTATTTT CASRIVSSTDTQYF
. TRBD1 TRBJ1-5 TRBV7-9 TGTGCCAGCAGGGCGACAGGGAATCAGCCCCAGCATTTT CASRATGNQPQHF
medium-sized TRBD1 TRBJ2-1 TRBV19 TGTGCCAGTAGTATAGAGGGACAGGCCCAAGGAAATGAGCAGTTCTTC CASSIEGQAQGNEQFF
. . TRBJ1-1 TRBV6-5 TGTGCCAGCAGTCCCTTGACAGGACCCACTGAAGCTTTCTTT CASSPLTGPTEAFF
once . TRBJ2-1 TRBV11-2 TGTGCCAGCAGCCCCCGACTAGTTAAATATGAGCAGTTCTTC CASSPRLVKYEQFF
. TRBD1 TRBJ1-6 TRBV11-2 TGTGCCAGCAGCTCTAGGACAGGGGCGAATAATTCACCCCTCCACTTT CASSSRTGANNSPLHF
. . TRBJ2-1 TRBV7-9 TGTGCCAGCAGCTTACAGGGGCCGCTCTACAATGAGCAGTTCTTC CASSLQGPLYNEQFF
. . TRBJ1-1 TRBV7-2 TGTGCCAGCAGCTCCAGCTCGGCAGGGGCTTTTTCCACTGAAGCTTTCTTT CASSSSSAGAFSTEAFF
. TRBD1 TRBJ1-5 TRBV18 TGTGCCAGCTCACCCGGGACAGGGGGCTTAAATCAGCCCCAGCATTTT CASSPGTGGLNQPQHF
. . TRBJ1-6 TRBV11-2 TGTGCCAGCACCCTAGAGGGCAGCTCCTATAATTCACCCCTCCACTTT CASTLEGSSYNSPLHF